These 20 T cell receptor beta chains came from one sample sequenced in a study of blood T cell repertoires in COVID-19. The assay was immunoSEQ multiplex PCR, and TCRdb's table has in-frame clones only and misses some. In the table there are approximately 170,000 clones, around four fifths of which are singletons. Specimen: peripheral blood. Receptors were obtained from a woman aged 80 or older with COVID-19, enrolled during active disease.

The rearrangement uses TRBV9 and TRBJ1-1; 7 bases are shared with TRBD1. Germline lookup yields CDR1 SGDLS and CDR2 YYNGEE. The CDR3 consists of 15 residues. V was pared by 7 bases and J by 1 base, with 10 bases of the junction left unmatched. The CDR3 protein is CASARTGVGNTEAFF. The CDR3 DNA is TGTGCCAGCGCACGCACAGGGGTCGGGAACACTGAAGCTTTCTTT.

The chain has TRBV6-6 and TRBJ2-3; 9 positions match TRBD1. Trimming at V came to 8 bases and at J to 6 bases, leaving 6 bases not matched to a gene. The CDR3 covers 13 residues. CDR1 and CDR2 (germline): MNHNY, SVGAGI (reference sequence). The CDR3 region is CASGTGFMDTQYF. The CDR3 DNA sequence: TGTGCCAGCGGGACAGGGTTCATGGATACGCAGTATTTT.

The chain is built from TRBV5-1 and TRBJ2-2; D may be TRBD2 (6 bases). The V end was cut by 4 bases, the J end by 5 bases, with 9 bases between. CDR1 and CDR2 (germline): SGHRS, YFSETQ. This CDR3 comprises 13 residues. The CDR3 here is CASSRERTGELFF. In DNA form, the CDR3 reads TGCGCCAGCAGCCGGGAGCGTACCGGGGAGCTGTTTTTT.

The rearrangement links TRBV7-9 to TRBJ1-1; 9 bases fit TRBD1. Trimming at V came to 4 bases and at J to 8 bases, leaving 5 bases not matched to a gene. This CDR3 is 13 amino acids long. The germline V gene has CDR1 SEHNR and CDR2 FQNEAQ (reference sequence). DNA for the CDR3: TGTGCCAGCAGCTCGAGGACAGGGGAAGAAGCTTTCTTT. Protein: CASSSRTGEEAFF.

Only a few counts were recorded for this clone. CDR3 DNA sequence: TGTGCCAGCAGCTTTGGAGCTGCCCTTGAAGCTTTCTTT. Its protein is CASSFGAALEAFF. The chain couples TRBV7-9 to TRBJ1-1; no definite D call. Germline V gene lookup returns CDR1 SEHNR and CDR2 FQNEAQ (reference sequence). The V end was cut by 3 bases, the J end by 7 bases, with 12 bases between. The CDR3 extends over 13 amino acids.

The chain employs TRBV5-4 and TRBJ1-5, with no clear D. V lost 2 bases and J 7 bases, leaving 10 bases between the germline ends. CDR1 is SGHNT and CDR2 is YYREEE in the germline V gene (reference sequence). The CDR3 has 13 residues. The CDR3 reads CASSLKPEQPQHF. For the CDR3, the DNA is TGTGCCAGCAGCTTAAAACCGGAGCAGCCCCAGCATTTT.

The CDR3 DNA follows: TGCGCCAGCAGCTTGAGGGGCGCGGATGAAAAACTGTTTTTT. Its protein product is CASSLRGADEKLFF. This chain joins TRBV5-1 and TRBJ1-4; tentatively, D is TRBD1 (5 bases). V was cut by 1 base and J by 6 bases, with 10 bases left in between. This CDR3 region has 14 residues. Germline assignment: CDR1 SGHRS and CDR2 YFSETQ.

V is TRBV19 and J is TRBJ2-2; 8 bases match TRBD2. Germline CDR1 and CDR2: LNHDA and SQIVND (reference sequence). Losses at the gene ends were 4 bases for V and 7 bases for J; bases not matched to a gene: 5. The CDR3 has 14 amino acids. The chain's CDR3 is CASSTGLVIGELFF. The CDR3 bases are TGTGCCAGTAGTACGGGACTAGTGATCGGGGAGCTGTTTTTT.

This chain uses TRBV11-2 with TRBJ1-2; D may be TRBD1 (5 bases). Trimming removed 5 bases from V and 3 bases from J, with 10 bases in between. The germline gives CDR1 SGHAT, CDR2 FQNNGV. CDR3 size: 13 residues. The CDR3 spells CASSQGTYYGYTF. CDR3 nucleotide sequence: TGTGCCAGCAGCCAAGGGACTTACTATGGCTACACCTTC.

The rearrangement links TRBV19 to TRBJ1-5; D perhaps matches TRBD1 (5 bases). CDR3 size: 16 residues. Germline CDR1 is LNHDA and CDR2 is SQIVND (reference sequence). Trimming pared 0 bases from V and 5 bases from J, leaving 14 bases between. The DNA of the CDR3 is TGTGCCAGTAGTATAGATAGGAGGGGACTGGATCAGCCCCAGCATTTT. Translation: CASSIDRRGLDQPQHF.

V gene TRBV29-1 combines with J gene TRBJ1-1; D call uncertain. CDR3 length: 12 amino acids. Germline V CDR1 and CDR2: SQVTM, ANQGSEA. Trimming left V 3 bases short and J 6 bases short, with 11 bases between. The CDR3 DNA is TGCAGCGTTGATCCTTCCCAGGCTGAAGCTTTCTTT. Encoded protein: CSVDPSQAEAFF.

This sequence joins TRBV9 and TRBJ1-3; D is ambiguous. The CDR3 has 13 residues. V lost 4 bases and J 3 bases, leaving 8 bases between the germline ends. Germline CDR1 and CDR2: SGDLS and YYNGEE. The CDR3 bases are TGTGCCAGCAGCTCCAACAGTGGAAACACCATATATTTT. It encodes CASSSNSGNTIYF.

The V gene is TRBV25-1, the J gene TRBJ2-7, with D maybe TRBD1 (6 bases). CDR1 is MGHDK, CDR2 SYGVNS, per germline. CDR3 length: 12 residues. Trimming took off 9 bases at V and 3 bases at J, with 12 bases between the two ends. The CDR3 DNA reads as TGTGCCAGTGCAGGGGACCTCTACGAGCAGTACTTC. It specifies CASAGDLYEQYF.

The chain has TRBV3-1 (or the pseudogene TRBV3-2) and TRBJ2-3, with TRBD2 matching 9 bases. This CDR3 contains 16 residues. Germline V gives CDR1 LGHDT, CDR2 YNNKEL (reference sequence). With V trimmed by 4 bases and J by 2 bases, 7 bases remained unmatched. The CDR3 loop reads CASSLTSSGDTDTQYF. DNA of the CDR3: TGTGCCAGCAGCCTAACTTCTAGCGGGGACACAGATACGCAGTATTTT.

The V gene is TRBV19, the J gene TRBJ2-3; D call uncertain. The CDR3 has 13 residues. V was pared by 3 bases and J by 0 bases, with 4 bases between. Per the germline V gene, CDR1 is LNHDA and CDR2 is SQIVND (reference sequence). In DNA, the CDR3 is TGTGCCAGTAGTATGGCTAGCACAGATACGCAGTATTTT. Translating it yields CASSMASTDTQYF.

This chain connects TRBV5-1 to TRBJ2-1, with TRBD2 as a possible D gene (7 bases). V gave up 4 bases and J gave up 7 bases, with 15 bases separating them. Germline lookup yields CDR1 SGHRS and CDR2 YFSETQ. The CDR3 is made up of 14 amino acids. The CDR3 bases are TGCGCCAGCAGCGTAGGGGGGGTGGAGAATGAGCAGTTCTTC. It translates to CASSVGGVENEQFF.

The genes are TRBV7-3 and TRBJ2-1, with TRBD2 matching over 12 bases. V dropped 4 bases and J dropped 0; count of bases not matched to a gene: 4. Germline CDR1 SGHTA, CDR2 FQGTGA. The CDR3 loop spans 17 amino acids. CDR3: CASSSGLAGISYNEQFF. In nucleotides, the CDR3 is TGTGCCAGCAGCTCAGGACTAGCGGGGATCTCCTACAATGAGCAGTTCTTC.

The CDR3 nucleotides are TGCGCCAGCAGCCTGCTGACACAGGGCGAAGCTTTCTTT. Protein sequence: CASSLLTQGEAFF. The chain is built from TRBV5-1 and TRBJ1-1; a weak D match, TRBD1 (6 bases). Per germline, CDR1 SGHRS and CDR2 YFSETQ. V gave up 4 bases and J gave up 8 bases, with 15 bases separating them. The CDR3 contains 13 residues.

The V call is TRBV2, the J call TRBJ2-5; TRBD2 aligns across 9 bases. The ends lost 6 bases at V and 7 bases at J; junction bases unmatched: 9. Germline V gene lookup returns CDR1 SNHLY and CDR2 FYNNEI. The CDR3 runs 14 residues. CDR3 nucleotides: TGTGCCAGCAGCGCCGGACTAGCGCCGGGGACCCAGTACTTC. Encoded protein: CASSAGLAPGTQYF. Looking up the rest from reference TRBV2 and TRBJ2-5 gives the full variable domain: EPEVTQTPSHQVTQMGQEVILRCVPISNHLYFYWYRQILGQKVEFLVSFYNNEISEKSEIFDDQFSVERPDGSNFTLKIRSTKLEDSAMYFCASSAGLAPGTQYFGPGTRLLVL.

This chain's CDR3 is CASSLLPGANEQFF. The CDR3 nucleotides are TGCGCCAGCAGCTTGCTCCCGGGAGCCAATGAGCAGTTCTTC. The J gene is TRBJ2-1, the V gene TRBV5-1; D is perhaps TRBD2 (6 bases). The CDR3 consists of 14 residues. The germline V gene has CDR1 SGHRS and CDR2 YFSETQ. Trimming removed 1 base at V and 6 bases at J, with 11 bases between.